This T cell receptor (beta chain) was sequenced during a study of OX40 agonist ivuxolimab in advanced cancers. About the research overall: Dose-escalation patients' cancers were hepatocellular carcinoma, melanoma, renal cell or head and neck cancer. Study results and limitations: The authors also found low normalized T-cell clonal expansion in some nonresponders.

The repertoire was sequenced with immunoSEQ multiplex PCR; TCRdb's copy has only in-frame clones and lacks some. The data show tens of thousands of clones, approximately 90% seen once. The sample holds one count of this clone. The antigen is not known. The sample consisted of CD4+ or CD8+ T cells sorted from blood, taken in a trial of the OX40 agonist ivuxolimab. The sequence came from an adult with an advanced solid tumor such as melanoma, head and neck, liver or kidney cancer.

CDR3 residues: CASSYSGTGSGNTIYF. CDR3 DNA: TGTGCCAGCAGTTACTCGGGGACAGGGTCTGGAAACACCATATATTTT. The chain links TRBV6-6 to TRBJ1-3; 9 bases fit TRBD1. CDR1 is MNHNY, CDR2 SVGAGI, per germline (reference sequence). V dropped 0 bases and J dropped 1; count of bases not matched to a gene: 1. The CDR3 contains 16 residues.